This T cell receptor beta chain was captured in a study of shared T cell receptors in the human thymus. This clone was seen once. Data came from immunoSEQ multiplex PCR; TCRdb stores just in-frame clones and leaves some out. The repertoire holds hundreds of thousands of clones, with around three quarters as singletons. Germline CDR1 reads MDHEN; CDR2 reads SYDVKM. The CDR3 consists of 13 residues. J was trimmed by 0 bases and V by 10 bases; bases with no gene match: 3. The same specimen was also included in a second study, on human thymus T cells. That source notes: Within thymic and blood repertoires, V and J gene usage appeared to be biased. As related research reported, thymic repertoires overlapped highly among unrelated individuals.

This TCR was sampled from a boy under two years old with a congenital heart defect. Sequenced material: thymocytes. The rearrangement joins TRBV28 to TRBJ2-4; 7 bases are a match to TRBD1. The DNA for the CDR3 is TGTGCCACGGGACAGCCAGCCAAAAACATTCAGTACTTC. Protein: CATGQPAKNIQYF.